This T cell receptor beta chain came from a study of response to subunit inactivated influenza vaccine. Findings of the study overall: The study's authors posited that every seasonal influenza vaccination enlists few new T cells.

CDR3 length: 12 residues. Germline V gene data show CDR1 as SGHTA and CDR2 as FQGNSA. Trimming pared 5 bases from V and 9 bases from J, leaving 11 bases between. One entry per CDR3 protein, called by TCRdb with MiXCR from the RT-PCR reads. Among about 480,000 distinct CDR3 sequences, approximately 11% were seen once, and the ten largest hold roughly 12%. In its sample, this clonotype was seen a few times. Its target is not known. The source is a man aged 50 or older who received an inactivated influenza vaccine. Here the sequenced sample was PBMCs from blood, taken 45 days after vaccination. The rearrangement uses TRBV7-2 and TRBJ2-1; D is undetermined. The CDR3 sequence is CASSVPGTEQFF. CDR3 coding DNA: TGTGCCAGCAGCGTCCCAGGTACTGAGCAGTTCTTC. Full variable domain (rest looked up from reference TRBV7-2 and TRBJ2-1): GAGVSQSPSNKVTEKGKDVELRCDPISGHTALYWYRQSLGQGLEFLIYFQGNSAPDKSGLPSDRFSAERTGGSVSTLTIQRTQQEDSAVYLCASSVPGTEQFFGPGTRLTVL.